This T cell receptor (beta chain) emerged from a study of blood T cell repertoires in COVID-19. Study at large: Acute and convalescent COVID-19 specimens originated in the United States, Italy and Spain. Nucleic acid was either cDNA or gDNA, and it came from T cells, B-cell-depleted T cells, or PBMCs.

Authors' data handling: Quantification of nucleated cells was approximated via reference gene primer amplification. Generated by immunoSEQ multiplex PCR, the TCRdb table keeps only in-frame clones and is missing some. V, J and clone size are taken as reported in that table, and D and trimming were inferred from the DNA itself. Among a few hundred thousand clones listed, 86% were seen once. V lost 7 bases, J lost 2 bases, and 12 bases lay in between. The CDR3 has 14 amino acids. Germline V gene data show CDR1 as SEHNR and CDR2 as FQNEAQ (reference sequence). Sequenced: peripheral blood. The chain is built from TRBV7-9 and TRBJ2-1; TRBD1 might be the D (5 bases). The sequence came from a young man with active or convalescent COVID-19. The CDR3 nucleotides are TGTGCCAGCATCGGGCAGGGTCCCTACAATGAGCAGTTCTTC. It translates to CASIGQGPYNEQFF.